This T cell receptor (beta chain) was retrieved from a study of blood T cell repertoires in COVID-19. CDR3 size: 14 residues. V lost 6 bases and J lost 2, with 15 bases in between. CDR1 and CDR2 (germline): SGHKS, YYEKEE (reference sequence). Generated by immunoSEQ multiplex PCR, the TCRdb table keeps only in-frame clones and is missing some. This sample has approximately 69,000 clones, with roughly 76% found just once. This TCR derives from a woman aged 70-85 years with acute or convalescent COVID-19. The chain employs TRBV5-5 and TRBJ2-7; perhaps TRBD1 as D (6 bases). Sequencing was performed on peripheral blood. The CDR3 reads CASTQGQPPYEQYF. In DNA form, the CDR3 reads TGTGCCAGCACTCAGGGACAACCGCCCTACGAGCAGTACTTC.